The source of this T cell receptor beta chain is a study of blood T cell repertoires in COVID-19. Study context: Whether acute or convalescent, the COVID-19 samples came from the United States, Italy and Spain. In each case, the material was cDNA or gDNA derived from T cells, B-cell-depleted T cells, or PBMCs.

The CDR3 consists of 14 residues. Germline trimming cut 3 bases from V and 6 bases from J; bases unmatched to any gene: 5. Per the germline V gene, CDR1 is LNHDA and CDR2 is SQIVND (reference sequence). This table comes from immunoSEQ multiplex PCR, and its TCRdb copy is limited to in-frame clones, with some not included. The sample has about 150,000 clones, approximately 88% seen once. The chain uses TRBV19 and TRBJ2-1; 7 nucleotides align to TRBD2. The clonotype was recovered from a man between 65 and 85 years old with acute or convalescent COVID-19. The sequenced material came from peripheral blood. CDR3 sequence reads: CASSIQRDGNEQFF. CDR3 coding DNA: TGTGCCAGTAGTATCCAGCGGGACGGCAATGAGCAGTTCTTC.